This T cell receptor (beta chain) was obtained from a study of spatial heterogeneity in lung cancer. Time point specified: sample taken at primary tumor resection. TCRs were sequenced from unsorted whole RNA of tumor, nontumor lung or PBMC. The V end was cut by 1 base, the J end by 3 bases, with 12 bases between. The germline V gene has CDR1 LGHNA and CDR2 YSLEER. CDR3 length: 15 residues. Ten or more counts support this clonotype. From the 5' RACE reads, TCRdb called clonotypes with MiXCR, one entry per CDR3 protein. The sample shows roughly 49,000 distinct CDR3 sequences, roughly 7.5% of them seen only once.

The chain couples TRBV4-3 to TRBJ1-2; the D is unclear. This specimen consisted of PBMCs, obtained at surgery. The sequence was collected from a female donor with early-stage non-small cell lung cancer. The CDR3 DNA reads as TGCGCCAGCAGCCAAGCGGGGTCGGGGTACTATGGCTACACCTTC. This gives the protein CASSQAGSGYYGYTF.